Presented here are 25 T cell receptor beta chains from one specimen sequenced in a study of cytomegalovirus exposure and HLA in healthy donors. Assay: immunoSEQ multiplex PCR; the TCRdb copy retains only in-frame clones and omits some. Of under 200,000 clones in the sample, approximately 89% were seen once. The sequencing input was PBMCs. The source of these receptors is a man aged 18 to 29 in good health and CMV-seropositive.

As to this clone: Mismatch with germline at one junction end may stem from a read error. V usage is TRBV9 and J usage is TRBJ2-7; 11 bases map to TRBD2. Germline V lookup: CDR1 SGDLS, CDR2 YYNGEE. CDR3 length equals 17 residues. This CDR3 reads CASSVTSGSVKVSEQYF. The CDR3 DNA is TGTGCTAGCAGCGTAACTAGCGGGAGTGTCAAAGTATCCGAGCAGTACTTC.

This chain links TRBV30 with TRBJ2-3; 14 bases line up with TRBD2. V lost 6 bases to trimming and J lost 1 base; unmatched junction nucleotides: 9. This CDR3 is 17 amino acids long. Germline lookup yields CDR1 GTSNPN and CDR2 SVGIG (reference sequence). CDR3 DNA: TGTGCCTGTTCCGGGACTAGCGGGAGTATCGGCACAGATACGCAGTATTTT. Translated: CACSGTSGSIGTDTQYF.

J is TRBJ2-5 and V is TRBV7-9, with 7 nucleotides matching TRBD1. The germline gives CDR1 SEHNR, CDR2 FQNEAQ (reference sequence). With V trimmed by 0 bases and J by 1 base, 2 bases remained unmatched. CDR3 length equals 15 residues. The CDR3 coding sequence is TGTGCCAGCAGCTTAGCAGGGGGCTTCCAAGAGACCCAGTACTTC. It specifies CASSLAGGFQETQYF.

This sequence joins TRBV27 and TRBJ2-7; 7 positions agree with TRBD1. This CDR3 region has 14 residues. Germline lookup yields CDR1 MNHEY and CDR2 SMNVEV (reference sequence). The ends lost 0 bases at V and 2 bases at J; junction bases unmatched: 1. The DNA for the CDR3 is TGTGCCAGCAGTTTATCGGGACAGACCTACGAGCAGTACTTC. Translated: CASSLSGQTYEQYF.

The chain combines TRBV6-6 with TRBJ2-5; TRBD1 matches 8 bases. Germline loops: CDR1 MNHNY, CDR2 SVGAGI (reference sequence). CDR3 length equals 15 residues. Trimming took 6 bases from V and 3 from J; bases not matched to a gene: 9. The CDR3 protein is CASRQTGDFKETQYF. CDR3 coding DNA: TGTGCCAGCAGGCAGACAGGGGACTTTAAAGAGACCCAGTACTTC.

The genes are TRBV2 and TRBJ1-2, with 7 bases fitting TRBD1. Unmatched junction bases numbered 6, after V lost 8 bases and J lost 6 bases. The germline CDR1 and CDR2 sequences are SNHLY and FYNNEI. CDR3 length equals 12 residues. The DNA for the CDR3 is TGTGCCAGCTGGGACAGCGAGGATGGCTACACCTTC. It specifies CASWDSEDGYTF.

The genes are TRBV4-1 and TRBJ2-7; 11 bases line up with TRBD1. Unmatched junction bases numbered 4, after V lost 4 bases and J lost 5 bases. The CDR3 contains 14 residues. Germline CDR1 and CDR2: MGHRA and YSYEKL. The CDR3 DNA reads TGCGCCAGCAGCCTGGGACAGGGGGTCGACGAGCAGTACTTC. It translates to CASSLGQGVDEQYF.

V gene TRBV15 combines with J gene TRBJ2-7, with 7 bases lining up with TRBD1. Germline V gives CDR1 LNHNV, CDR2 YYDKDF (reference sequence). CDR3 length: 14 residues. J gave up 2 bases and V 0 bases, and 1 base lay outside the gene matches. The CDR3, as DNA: TGTGCCACCAGCAGAGACGGGACAGCCTACGAGCAGTACTTC. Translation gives CATSRDGTAYEQYF.

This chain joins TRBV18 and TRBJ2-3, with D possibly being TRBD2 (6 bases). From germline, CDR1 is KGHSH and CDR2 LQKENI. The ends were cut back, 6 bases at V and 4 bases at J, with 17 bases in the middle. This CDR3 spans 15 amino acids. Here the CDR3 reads CASSLLASVADTQYF. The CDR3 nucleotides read TGTGCCAGCTCTCTTCTAGCGTCGGTGGCAGATACGCAGTATTTT.

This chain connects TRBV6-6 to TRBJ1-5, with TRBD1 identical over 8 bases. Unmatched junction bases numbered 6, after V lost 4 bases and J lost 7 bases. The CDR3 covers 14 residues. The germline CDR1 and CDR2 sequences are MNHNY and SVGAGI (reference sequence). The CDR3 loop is CASSFTGGWQPQHF. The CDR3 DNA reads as TGTGCCAGCAGTTTTACAGGGGGTTGGCAGCCCCAGCATTTT.

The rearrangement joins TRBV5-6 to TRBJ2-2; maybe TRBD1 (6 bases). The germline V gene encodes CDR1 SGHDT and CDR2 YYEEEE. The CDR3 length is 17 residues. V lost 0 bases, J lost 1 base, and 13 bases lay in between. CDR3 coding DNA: TGTGCCAGCAGCTTGGGGAGTGACAGGCTGAACACCGGGGAGCTGTTTTTT. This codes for CASSLGSDRLNTGELFF.

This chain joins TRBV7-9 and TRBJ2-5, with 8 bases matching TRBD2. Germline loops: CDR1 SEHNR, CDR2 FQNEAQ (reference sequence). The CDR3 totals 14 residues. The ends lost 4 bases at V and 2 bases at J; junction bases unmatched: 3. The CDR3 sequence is CASSSPSGQETQYF. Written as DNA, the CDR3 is TGTGCCAGCAGCTCTCCTAGCGGGCAAGAGACCCAGTACTTC.

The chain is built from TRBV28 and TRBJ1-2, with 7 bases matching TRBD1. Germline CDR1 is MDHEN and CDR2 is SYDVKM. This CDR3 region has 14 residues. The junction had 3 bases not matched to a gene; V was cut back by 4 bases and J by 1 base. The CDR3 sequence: CASSYRGYNYGYTF. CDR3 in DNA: TGTGCCAGCAGTTACAGGGGATATAACTATGGCTACACCTTC.

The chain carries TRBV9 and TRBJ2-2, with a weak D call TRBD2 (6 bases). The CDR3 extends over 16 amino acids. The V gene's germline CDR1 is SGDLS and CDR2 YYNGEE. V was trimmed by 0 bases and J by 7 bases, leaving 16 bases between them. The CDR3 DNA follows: TGTGCCAGCAGCGTAGGGGGGGAGCCCCGTGGCGGGGAGCTGTTTTTT. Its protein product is CASSVGGEPRGGELFF.

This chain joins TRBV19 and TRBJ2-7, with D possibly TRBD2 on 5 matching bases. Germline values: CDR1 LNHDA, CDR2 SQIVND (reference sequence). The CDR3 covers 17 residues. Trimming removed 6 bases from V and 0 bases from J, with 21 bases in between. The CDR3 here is CASSPSMGMGSSYEQYF. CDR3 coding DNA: TGTGCCAGTAGCCCTTCGATGGGGATGGGGAGCTCCTACGAGCAGTACTTC.

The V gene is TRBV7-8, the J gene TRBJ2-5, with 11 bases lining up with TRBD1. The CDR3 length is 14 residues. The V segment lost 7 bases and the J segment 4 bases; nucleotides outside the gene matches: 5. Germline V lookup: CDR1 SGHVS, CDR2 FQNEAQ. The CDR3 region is CASNRDRGGETQYF. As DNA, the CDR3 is TGTGCCAGCAACCGGGACAGGGGGGGAGAGACCCAGTACTTC.

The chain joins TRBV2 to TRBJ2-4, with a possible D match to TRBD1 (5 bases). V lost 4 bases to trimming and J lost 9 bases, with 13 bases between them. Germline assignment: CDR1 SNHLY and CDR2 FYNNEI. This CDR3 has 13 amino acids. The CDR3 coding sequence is TGTGCCAGCAGTGGGGGCACGCCGGGCATTCAGTACTTC. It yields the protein CASSGGTPGIQYF. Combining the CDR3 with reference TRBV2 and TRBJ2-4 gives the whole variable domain EPEVTQTPSHQVTQMGQEVILRCVPISNHLYFYWYRQILGQKVEFLVSFYNNEISEKSEIFDDQFSVERPDGSNFTLKIRSTKLEDSAMYFCASSGGTPGIQYFGAGTRLSVL.

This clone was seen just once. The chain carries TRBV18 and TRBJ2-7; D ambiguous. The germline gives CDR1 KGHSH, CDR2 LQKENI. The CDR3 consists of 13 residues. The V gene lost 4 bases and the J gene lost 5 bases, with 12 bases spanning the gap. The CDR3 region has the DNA TGTGCCAGCTCACTAAACCAGCGCGACGAGCAGTACTTC. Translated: CASSLNQRDEQYF. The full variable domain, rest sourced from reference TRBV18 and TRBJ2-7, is NAGVMQNPRHLVRRRGQEARLRCSPMKGHSHVYWYRQLPEEGLKFMVYLQKENIIDESGMPKERFSAEFPKEGPSILRIQQVVRGDSAAYFCASSLNQRDEQYFGPGTRLTVT.

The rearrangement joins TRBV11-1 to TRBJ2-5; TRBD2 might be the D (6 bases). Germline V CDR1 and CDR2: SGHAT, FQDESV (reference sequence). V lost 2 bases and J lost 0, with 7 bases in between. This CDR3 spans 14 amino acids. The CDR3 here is CASSLRTNQETQYF. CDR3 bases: TGTGCCAGCAGCTTAAGGACTAACCAAGAGACCCAGTACTTC.

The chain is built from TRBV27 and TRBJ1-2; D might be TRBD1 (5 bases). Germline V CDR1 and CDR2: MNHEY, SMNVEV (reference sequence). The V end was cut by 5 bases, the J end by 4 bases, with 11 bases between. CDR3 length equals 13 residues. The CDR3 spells CASSTTAFYGYTF. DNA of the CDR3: TGTGCCAGCAGTACGACAGCTTTCTATGGCTACACCTTC.

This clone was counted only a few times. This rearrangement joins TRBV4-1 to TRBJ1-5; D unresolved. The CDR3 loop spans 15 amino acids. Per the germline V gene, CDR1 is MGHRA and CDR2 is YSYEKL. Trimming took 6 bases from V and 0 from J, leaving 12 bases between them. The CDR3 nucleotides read TGCGCCAGCAGGGAATGGCGGGATAGCAATCAGCCCCAGCATTTT. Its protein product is CASREWRDSNQPQHF.

The CDR3 DNA reads TGTGCCAGCAGCCCCCGGGAGGGCCTAGGCGAGCAGTACTTC. This sequence encodes CASSPREGLGEQYF. V and J are TRBV5-4 and TRBJ2-7; 8 nucleotides align to TRBD2. V gave up 4 bases and J gave up 6 bases; unmatched junction bases: 9. The length of the CDR3 is 14 residues. The germline gives CDR1 SGHNT, CDR2 YYREEE (reference sequence). The full variable domain, in which reference TRBV5-4 and TRBJ2-7 provide the parts outside the CDR3, is ETGVTQSPTHLIKTRGQQVTLRCSSQSGHNTVSWYQQALGQGPQFIFQYYREEENGRGNFPPRFSGLQFPNYSSELNVNALELDDSALYLCASSPREGLGEQYFGPGTRLTVT.

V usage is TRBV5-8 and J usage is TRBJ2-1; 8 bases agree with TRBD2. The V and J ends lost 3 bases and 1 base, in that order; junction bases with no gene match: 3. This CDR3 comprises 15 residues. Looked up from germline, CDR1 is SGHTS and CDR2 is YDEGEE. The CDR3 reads CASSYSGISYNEQFF. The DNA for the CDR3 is TGTGCCAGCAGCTATAGCGGGATATCCTACAATGAGCAGTTCTTC.

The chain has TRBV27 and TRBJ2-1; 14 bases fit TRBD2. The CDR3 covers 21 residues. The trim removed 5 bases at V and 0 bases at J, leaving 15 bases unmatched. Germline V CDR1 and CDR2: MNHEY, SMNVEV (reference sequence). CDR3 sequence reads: CASSPLGRLAGGPSSYNEQFF. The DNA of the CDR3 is TGTGCCAGCAGTCCCCTCGGGAGACTAGCGGGAGGGCCCAGCTCCTACAATGAGCAGTTCTTC.

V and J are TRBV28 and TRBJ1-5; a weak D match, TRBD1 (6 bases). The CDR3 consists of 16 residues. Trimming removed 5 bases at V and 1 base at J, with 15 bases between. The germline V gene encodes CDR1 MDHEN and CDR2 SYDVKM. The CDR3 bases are TGTGCCAGCAGTCGCAGGGACATAATCAGCAATCAGCCCCAGCATTTT. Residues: CASSRRDIISNQPQHF.